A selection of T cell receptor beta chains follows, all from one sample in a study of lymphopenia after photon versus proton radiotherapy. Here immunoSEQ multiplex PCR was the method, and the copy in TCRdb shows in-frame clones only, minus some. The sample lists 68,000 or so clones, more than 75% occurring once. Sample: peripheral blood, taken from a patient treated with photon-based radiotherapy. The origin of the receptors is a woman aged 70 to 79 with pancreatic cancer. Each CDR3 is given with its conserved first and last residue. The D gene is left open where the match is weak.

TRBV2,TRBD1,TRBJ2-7,CASSGGQGFYEQYF
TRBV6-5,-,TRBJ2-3,CASSYSRSAGTDTQYF
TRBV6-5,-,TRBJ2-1,CASTSPAVFEQFF
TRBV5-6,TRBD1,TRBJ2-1,CASSPDRDEQFF
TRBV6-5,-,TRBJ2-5,CAGTKTNQETQYF
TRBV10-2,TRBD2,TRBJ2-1,CASSNSGRVYNEQFF
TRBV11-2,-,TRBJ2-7,CASSLALRFVYEQYF
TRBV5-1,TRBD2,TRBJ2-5,CASSLGLAYQETQYF
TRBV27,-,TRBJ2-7,CASSRDGPYEQYF
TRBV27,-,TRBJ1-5,CASRRAGDQPQHF
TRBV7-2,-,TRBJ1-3,CASSPRVLISGNTIYF
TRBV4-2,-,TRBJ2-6,CASSQDPGGRLSGANVLTF
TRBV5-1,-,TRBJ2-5,CASSRAPGSQETQYF
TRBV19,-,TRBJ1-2,CASSLGTGNYGYTF
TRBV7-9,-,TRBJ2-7,CASSFDRFYEQYF
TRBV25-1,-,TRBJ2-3,CAGGNRVFFPGDTQYF
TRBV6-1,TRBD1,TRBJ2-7,CASSGQGGSYEQYF
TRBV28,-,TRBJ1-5,CASSPTLSQAEGQPQHF
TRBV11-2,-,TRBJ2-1,CASSFNGREQFF
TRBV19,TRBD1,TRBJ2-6,CASSTRAGQGSGANVLTF
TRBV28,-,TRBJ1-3,CASSLPRGISGNTIYF
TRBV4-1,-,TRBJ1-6,CASSSRQFSYNSPLHF
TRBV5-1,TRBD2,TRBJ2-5,CASSLVTTSGLETQYF
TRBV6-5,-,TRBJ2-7,CASSLGAGSSYEQYF
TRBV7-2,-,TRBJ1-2,CASSLEGRRHYGYTF
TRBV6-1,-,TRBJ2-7,CASSKDPTAASYEQYF
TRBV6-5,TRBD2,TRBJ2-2,CASSYSGEYTGELFF
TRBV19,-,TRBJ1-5,CASSMVQGLRSQPQHF
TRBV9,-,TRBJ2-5,CASSPRGLIETQYF
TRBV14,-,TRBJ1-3,CASSLLGPSSGNTIYF
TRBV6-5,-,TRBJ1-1,CASSRGGRDEAFF
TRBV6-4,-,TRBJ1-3,CASSDSRAGNTIYF
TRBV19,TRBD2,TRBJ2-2,CASSQPSGRAFGELFF
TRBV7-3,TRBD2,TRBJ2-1,CASSLTGLAGGFGSNEQFF
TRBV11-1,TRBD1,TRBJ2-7,CASSYQGAGSYEQYF